Detailed here is one T cell receptor beta chain. Its specificity is unknown. The primer mix had 60 Vbeta and 13 Jbeta primers. TCRdb's copy holds only in-frame clones and misses some; the assay was immunoSEQ multiplex PCR. The table shows over 200,000 clones, with roughly 91% occurring only once. The record originates from a study of cytomegalovirus exposure and HLA in healthy donors. Study-level points and caveats: In terms of immune exposure information, only CMV serostatus was available.

V shed 1 base and J shed 1 base, with 4 bases lying between them. This CDR3 has 13 residues. The germline V gene encodes CDR1 SGHAT and CDR2 FQNNGV. The receptor was derived from a woman younger than 30 in good health and CMV-seronegative. Sequencing used PBMCs. The chain joins TRBV11-2 to TRBJ1-1; the D is unclear. The chain's CDR3 is CASSLAGNTEAFF. The CDR3 coding sequence is TGTGCCAGCAGCTTAGCCGGGAACACTGAAGCTTTCTTT.